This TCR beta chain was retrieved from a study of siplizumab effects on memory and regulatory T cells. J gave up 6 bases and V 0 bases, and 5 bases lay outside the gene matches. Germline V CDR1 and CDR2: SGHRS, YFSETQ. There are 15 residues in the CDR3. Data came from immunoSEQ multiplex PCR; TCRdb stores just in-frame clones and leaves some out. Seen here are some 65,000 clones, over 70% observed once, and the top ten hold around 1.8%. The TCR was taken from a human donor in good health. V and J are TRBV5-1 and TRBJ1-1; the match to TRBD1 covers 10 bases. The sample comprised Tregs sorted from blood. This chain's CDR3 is CASSLGTGGIAEAFF. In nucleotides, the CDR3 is TGCGCCAGCAGCTTGGGGACAGGGGGGATCGCTGAAGCTTTCTTT.